These T cell receptor beta chains were read from a single sample in a study of tumor-infiltrating lymphocytes in primary liver carcinoma. One entry per CDR3 protein results from TCRdb running MiXCR on the multiplex PCR reads. The sample contains over 40,000 distinct CDR3 sequences, around 77% of which appear only once. The specimen sequenced was liver tumor tissue from sampling region 5. The receptors shown here come from a man aged 40-55 years with primary liver carcinoma and hepatitis B virus infection. Each CDR3 is given with its conserved first and last residue. Fields, in order: J gene, V gene, clone size, D gene, CDR3 protein, CDR3 DNA. The D gene is left open where the match is weak. The size field is filled for only some rows; it gives once, few, many or a size class.

>TRBJ2-1|TRBV11-3|.|.
CTSSLRQSSYNEQFF
TGTACCAGCAGCCTAAGACAGAGCTCCTACAATGAACAGTTCTTC
>TRBJ2-1|TRBV4-1|.|TRBD1
CASSQGQGASNEQFF
TGCGCCAGCAGCCAAGGACAGGGGGCTAGTAATGAGCAGTTCTTC
>TRBJ2-7|TRBV6-2/TRBV6-3|.|TRBD2
CANGYDGRTSGIYKQYF
TGTGCCAACGGTTACGATGGGAGGACTAGCGGGATCTACAAGCAGTACTTC
>TRBJ2-1|TRBV6-5|.|.
CASSYRGVPTEQFF
TGTGCCAGCAGTTACAGGGGGGTGCCGACCGAGCAGTTCTTC
>TRBJ1-1|TRBV12-3/TRBV12-4|.|TRBD1
CASSRDREAAFF
TGTGCCAGCAGCCGGGACAGGGAAGCGGCTTTCTTT
>TRBJ2-2|TRBV6-2/TRBV6-3|few|TRBD2
CASEWGGANTGELFF
TGTGCCAGTGAATGGGGGGGTGCGAACACCGGGGAGCTGTTTTTT
>TRBJ2-5|TRBV12-3/TRBV12-4|.|.
CTNSRNGTETQYF
TGTACCAACAGCCGAAACGGGACAGAGACCCAGTACTTC
>TRBJ1-1|TRBV28|many|TRBD1
CASSLPNGQGHTEAFF
TGTGCCAGCAGTTTACCAAATGGACAGGGACACACTGAAGCTTTCTTT
>TRBJ2-7|TRBV11-1|.|.
CASSSSRDSSYQYF
TGTGCCAGCAGCTCATCCCGGGACTCCTCCTACCAGTACTTC
>TRBJ1-1|TRBV30|once|.
CAWSVGISNTEALF
TGTGCCTGGAGTGTAGGCATCTCGAACACAGAAGCTCTCTTT
>TRBJ2-5|TRBV6-2/TRBV6-3|.|.
CVGSYKETQYF
TGTGTCGGCAGTTATAAAGAGACCCAGTACTTC
>TRBJ2-5|TRBV5-4|.|.
CASSLDRRETQYF
TGTGCCAGCAGCTTGGATAGGCGAGAGACCCAGTACTTC
>TRBJ2-1|TRBV29-1|.|.
CSVEDSGYNEQFF
TGCAGTGTCGAGGACAGTGGTTACAATGAGCAGTTCTTC
>TRBJ2-1|TRBV6-1|.|TRBD1
CACSENHGTGYNEQFF
TGTGCCTGCAGTGAAAACCACGGGACAGGCTACAATGAGCAGTTCTTC
>TRBJ2-1|TRBV11-2|few|TRBD2
CASSPTITSGKYNEQFF
TGTGCCAGCAGCCCTACCATAACTAGCGGGAAATACAATGAGCAGTTCTTC
>TRBJ2-1|TRBV11-1|.|.
CANSFQGPLDNEQFF
TGTGCCAACAGTTTCCAGGGACCCCTGGACAATGAGCAGTTCTTC
>TRBJ2-2|TRBV6-1|.|.
CASKQGGTGELFF
TGTGCCAGCAAACAGGGCGGTACCGGGGAGCTGTTTTTT
>TRBJ2-2|TRBV29-1|medium-sized|.
CSVSGPGNTGELFF
TGCAGCGTTTCCGGGCCGGGGAACACCGGGGAGCTGTTTTTT
>TRBJ2-1|TRBV6-5|.|.
CASSRQANYNEQFF
TGTGCCAGCAGTCGACAAGCGAATTACAACGAGCAGTTCTTC
>TRBJ2-3|TRBV5-6|.|TRBD2
CASSLAAGREGRTDTQYF
TGTGCCAGCAGCTTGGCAGCAGGGCGGGAGGGCCGTACAGATACGCAGTATTTT
>TRBJ1-6|TRBV19|few|TRBD1
CASGGDRDNSPPHF
TGTGCCTCGGGTGGGGACAGGGATAATTCACCCCCCCACTTC
>TRBJ2-5|TRBV11-1|.|.
CASSLLGRSGAQYF
TGTGCCAGCAGCTTATTGGGCAGGAGTGGGGCCCAGTACTTC
>TRBJ2-7|TRBV21-1|.|.
CVSSKTSDYSYEQYF
TGTGTCAGCAGCAAAACCAGCGATTACTCCTACGAGCAGTACTTC
>TRBJ2-2|TRBV11-1|.|.
CVSSYTGPFSGELSF
TGTGTCAGCAGCTATACAGGACCCTTCTCCGGGGAGCTGTCTTTT
>TRBJ1-1|TRBV20-1|.|.
CSARALAMDTEAFF
TGCAGTGCCCGCGCCCTCGCCATGGACACTGAAGCTTTCTTT
>TRBJ2-6|TRBV7-8|.|.
CASSSVTHSGANVLTF
TGTGCCAGCAGCTCTGTAACGCACTCTGGGGCCAACGTCCTGACTTTC
>TRBJ1-6|TRBV5-6|.|TRBD1
CTSSSITGTGVDSPLHF
TGTACCAGCAGCTCCATAACCGGGACAGGGGTTGATTCACCCCTCCACTTT
>TRBJ2-1|TRBV29-1|.|TRBD2
CNVGLAGGFYSEQFF
TGCAATGTTGGACTAGCGGGAGGGTTCTACAGTGAGCAGTTCTTC
>TRBJ2-7|TRBV11-2|once|.
CASSLRWTRGNEQYF
TGTGCCAGCAGTTTACGATGGACAAGGGGAAACGAGCAGTACTTC
>TRBJ1-1|TRBV4-2|.|.
CASSKAGQSIEAFF
TGTGCCAGCAGCAAGGCTGGACAGTCAATTGAAGCTTTCTTT
>TRBJ2-1|TRBV14|.|TRBD2
CASSAVAGWAKNEQFF
TGTGCCAGCAGTGCCGTAGCGGGGTGGGCAAAGAATGAGCAGTTCTTC
>TRBJ2-7|TRBV6-2/TRBV6-3|once|.
CASTPRGLRVEHYF
TGTGCCAGCACCCCACGTGGACTCAGGGTCGAGCACTACTTC
>TRBJ2-3|TRBV30|.|.
CALVGRCTDTQYF
TGTGCCTTGGTGGGTAGGTGCACTGATACGCAGTATTTT
>TRBJ2-7|TRBV11-2|.|.
CACSQYLQTSSYEQYF
TGTGCTTGCAGTCAATATTTACAGACTAGCTCCTACGAGCAGTACTTC
>TRBJ2-1|TRBV10-1|.|TRBD2
CASSGGEGIQQFF
TGTGCCAGCAGCGGTGGGGAGGGTATCCAGCAGTTCTTC
>TRBJ2-7|TRBV5-6|.|.
CASNLKVTYEQYF
TGTGCCAGCAACTTGAAAGTGACCTACGAGCAGTACTTC
>TRBJ1-1|TRBV5-1|.|TRBD1
CASSPQGSAEDFF
TGCGCCAGCAGTCCACAGGGGAGCGCTGAAGATTTCTTT
>TRBJ2-2|TRBV29-1|.|.
CSGATGTGIGELFF
TGCAGCGGTGCGACAGGCACTGGCATCGGGGAGCTGTTTTTT
>TRBJ1-2|TRBV10-3|.|.
CAISYGMEGYTF
TGTGCTATCAGTTACGGTATGGAAGGCTACACCTTC
>TRBJ1-2|TRBV28|.|.
CVSRPGVYVYTF
TGTGTCAGCCGGCCCGGGGTGTATGTCTACACCTTC
>TRBJ1-3|TRBV5-5|.|.
CVSSAGMDLFPGNTIYF
TGTGTCAGCAGCGCCGGGATGGATCTCTTTCCTGGAAACACCATATATTTT
>TRBJ2-3|TRBV12-3/TRBV12-4|.|TRBD1
CTSTLGRQGSTDTQYF
TGTACCAGCACTTTAGGCAGACAGGGAAGCACAGATACGCAGTATTTT
>TRBJ2-3|TRBV7-8|.|.
CVSCSTGGGYSDTQYF
TGTGTCAGCTGCTCAACAGGGGGGGGATACTCGGATACGCAGTATTTT
>TRBJ2-3|TRBV28|many|.
CASSLEILGPSTDTQYF
TGTGCCAGCAGTTTAGAGATTCTGGGGCCTAGCACAGATACGCAGTATTTT
>TRBJ2-3|TRBV6-1|.|TRBD2
CASARSGRFPSDMQYF
TGTGCCAGCGCTAGGAGCGGGAGGTTCCCCTCAGATATGCAGTATTTC
>TRBJ2-2|TRBV24-1|.|.
CATSDLGDTWQLFF
TGTGCCACCAGTGATTTAGGGGACACCTGGCAGCTGTTTTTT
>TRBJ2-4|TRBV28|.|.
CASSQSNSIAKNIQYF
TGTGCCAGCAGTCAATCGAACAGTATAGCCAAAAACATTCAGTACTTC
>TRBJ1-2|TRBV6-6|.|.
CASSSRPDCSNYGYTF
TGTGCCAGCAGTTCTAGGCCGGACTGCTCTAACTATGGCTACACCTTC
>TRBJ2-2|TRBV2|many|.
CASSEIGRNTGELFF
TGTGCCAGCAGTGAAATAGGGAGGAACACCGGGGAGCTGTTTTTT
>TRBJ2-7|TRBV2|.|.
CASFRDAYVQYF
TGTGCCAGCTTTCGGGACGCCTACGTGCAGTACTTC
>TRBJ2-5|TRBV28|many|.
CASSYQPQETQYF
TGTGCCAGCAGTTATCAACCTCAAGAGACCCAGTACTTC
>TRBJ2-7|TRBV7-9|.|TRBD2
CASSYGREGERYF
TGTGCCAGCAGTTATGGAAGGGAGGGCGAGCGGTACTTC
>TRBJ1-2|TRBV14|.|.
CTGSQASVGGYTF
TGTACCGGCAGCCAGGCGAGTGTGGGTGGCTACACCTTC
>TRBJ1-1|TRBV7-8|once|TRBD1
CASSLLGTGTEAFF
TGTGCCAGCAGCTTGCTAGGGACAGGGACTGAAGCTTTCTTT
>TRBJ1-1|TRBV7-9|many|.
CASSRGAEAFF
TGTGCCAGCAGTCGGGGCGCTGAAGCTTTCTTT
>TRBJ2-1|TRBV20-1|.|TRBD2
CSAAAASGSPLNEQFF
TGCAGTGCGGCGGCCGCTAGCGGGAGCCCCCTCAATGAGCAGTTCTTC
>TRBJ1-2|TRBV29-1|.|.
CSVDALTGTQVANYGYTF
TGCAGCGTTGACGCACTAACAGGAACTCAAGTGGCTAACTATGGCTACACCTTC